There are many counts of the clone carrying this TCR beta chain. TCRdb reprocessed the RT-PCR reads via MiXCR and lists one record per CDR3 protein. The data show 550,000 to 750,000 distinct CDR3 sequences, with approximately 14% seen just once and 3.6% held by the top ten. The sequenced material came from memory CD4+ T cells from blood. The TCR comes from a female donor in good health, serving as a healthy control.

CDR3 bases: TGTGCCAGCAGCTTAGAGGGGGGAAGCACAGATACGCAGTATTTT. As protein: CASSLEGGSTDTQYF. The genes are TRBV11-2 and TRBJ2-3, with a weak D call TRBD2 (6 bases). CDR1 and CDR2 from the germline V gene are SGHAT and FQNNGV. The V gene lost 0 bases and the J gene lost 0 bases, with 7 bases spanning the gap. The CDR3 consists of 15 residues.